Listed here are 19 T cell receptor beta chains from one sample, sequenced in a study of blood T cells in healthy people across ages. Using a J-beta primer mix together with a sample-barcoded 5' primer, a second PCR was run for about 6 to 11 cycles. TCRdb processed the 5' RACE reads anew with MiXCR; each CDR3 protein has one entry. The repertoire holds approximately 1.5 million distinct CDR3 sequences, with about 42% as singletons. The material sequenced was blood. These receptors were collected from a woman under 30 in good health.

The chain carries TRBV19 and TRBJ2-3; D possibly corresponds to TRBD2 (6 bases). V dropped 6 bases and J dropped 4 bases, with 14 bases sitting between them. The CDR3 runs 14 residues. Germline V CDR1 and CDR2: LNHDA, SQIVND (reference sequence). The CDR3 sequence is CASSLRGSADTQYF. CDR3 DNA sequence: TGTGCCAGTAGCCTACGGGGGAGCGCAGATACGCAGTATTTT. The full variable domain, rest sourced from reference TRBV19 and TRBJ2-3, is DGGITQSPKYLFRKEGQNVTLSCEQNLNHDAMYWYRQDPGQGLRLIYYSQIVNDFQKGDIAEGYSVSREKKESFPLTVTSAQKNPTAFYLCASSLRGSADTQYFGPGTRLTVL.

This clonotype was counted a few times. The rearrangement joins TRBV28 to TRBJ1-5; D is undetermined. Germline V gene lookup returns CDR1 MDHEN and CDR2 SYDVKM. The CDR3 totals 13 residues. Deletions cut 2 bases from V and 13 bases from J, with 15 bases between. The CDR3 spells CASSLPNPQRQHF. CDR3 nucleotides: TGTGCCAGCAGTTTACCGAATCCGCAGAGGCAGCATTTT.

The chain joins TRBV25-1 to TRBJ2-1; the match to TRBD2 covers 7 bases. V shed 7 bases and J 3 bases; nucleotides not matched to a gene: 12. Germline V gives CDR1 MGHDK, CDR2 SYGVNS. The CDR3 has 16 residues. CDR3 bases: TGTGCCAGCACCACCCCGGGGGACTACAACTACAATGAGCAGTTCTTC. This gives the protein CASTTPGDYNYNEQFF.

The chain couples TRBV29-1 to TRBJ1-2; perhaps TRBD1 as D (5 bases). The germline V and J ends were trimmed by 4 bases and 4 bases, with 13 bases remaining between them. The CDR3 sequence is 13 residues long. Germline assignment: CDR1 SQVTM and CDR2 ANQGSEA. The CDR3 DNA reads TGCAGCGTTGTCCGGAGGGGAAGCTATGGCTACACCTTC. Translated: CSVVRRGSYGYTF.

The V and J genes are TRBV7-8 and TRBJ1-2; the match to TRBD1 covers 10 bases. Germline CDR1 and CDR2: SGHVS and FQNEAQ. The CDR3 loop spans 15 amino acids. V was clipped by 7 bases and J by 0 bases; unmatched bases: 5. In nucleotides, the CDR3 is TGTGCCAGCACAGGGACAGGGGACACTAACTATGGCTACACCTTC. Translated: CASTGTGDTNYGYTF.

As for this clonotype: Compared with germline, one end of the junction differs, possibly owing to a read error. V and J are TRBV30 and TRBJ2-7; TRBD2 is a possible D gene (5 bases). The V gene's germline CDR1 is GTSNPN and CDR2 SVGIG (reference sequence). The CDR3 sequence is 11 residues long. CDR3 bases: TGTGCCGGGAGCGCTACCTACGAGCAGTACTTC. This sequence encodes CAGSATYEQYF.

The chain recombines TRBV6-2 or TRBV6-3 with TRBJ2-7; 7 positions match TRBD2. The CDR3 contains 15 residues. V trimming: 7 bases; J trimming: 3 bases; junction bases outside the gene matches: 12. CDR1 and CDR2 (germline): MNHEY, SVGEGT. CDR3 nucleotide sequence: TGTGCCAGCACCTACGGAGCGGGGAAAATCTACGAGCAGTACTTC. It yields the protein CASTYGAGKIYEQYF.

This chain links TRBV7-2 with TRBJ2-1; no reliable D call. The CDR3 has 13 residues. V lost 2 bases, J lost 6 bases, and 8 bases lay in between. Germline CDR1 SGHTA, CDR2 FQGNSA. In nucleotides, the CDR3 is TGTGCCAGCAGCTTATATAGGAGCAATGAGCAGTTCTTC. Translated, it gives CASSLYRSNEQFF.

The chain links TRBV15 to TRBJ2-7; 9 bases map to TRBD2. The J segment lost 7 bases and the V segment lost 0 bases, leaving 10 bases of the junction unmatched. Germline values: CDR1 LNHNV, CDR2 YYDKDF (reference sequence). The CDR3 extends over 16 amino acids. The CDR3 sequence: CATSRDWPSGAIEQYF. The CDR3 nucleotides are TGTGCCACCAGCAGAGATTGGCCTAGCGGGGCGATAGAGCAGTACTTC.

This clonotype was observed a single time. The chain has TRBV12-3 or TRBV12-4 and TRBJ1-5, with TRBD1 as a possible D gene (5 bases). This CDR3 contains 16 residues. The ends were cut back, 0 bases at V and 1 base at J, with 10 bases in the middle. The CDR3 DNA is TGTGCCAGCAGTTTAGCATTCGGGGGAAGCAATCAGCCCCAGCATTTT. This gives the protein CASSLAFGGSNQPQHF.

The chain is built from TRBV25-1 and TRBJ2-5; 8 bases are shared with TRBD1. Germline V gene sequence: CDR1 MGHDK, CDR2 SYGVNS. This CDR3 comprises 17 residues. V was clipped by 5 bases and J by 6 bases; unmatched bases: 17. The CDR3 bases are TGTGCCAGCAGTAAATCTGTGCTGGACAGGGTGGGGCAGACCCAGTACTTC. Its protein product is CASSKSVLDRVGQTQYF.

This CDR3 reads CASSRYLIPGYEQYF. The CDR3 coding sequence is TGTGCCAGCAGCCGCTACCTAATACCAGGCTACGAGCAGTACTTC. The chain is built from TRBV3-1 and TRBJ2-7; D not resolved. Trimming stripped 4 bases from V and 3 bases from J, with 16 bases between. The CDR3 consists of 15 residues. Germline CDR1 is LGHDT and CDR2 is YNNKEL (reference sequence).

A few counts support this clonotype. The rearrangement uses TRBV20-1 and TRBJ2-7, with 9 bases lining up with TRBD1. The CDR3 loop spans 12 amino acids. Germline lookup yields CDR1 DFQATT and CDR2 SNEGSKA (reference sequence). Trimming took 5 bases from V and 4 from J; bases not matched to a gene: 3. CDR3 region: CSAWDREYEQYF. CDR3 coding DNA: TGCAGTGCTTGGGACAGGGAGTACGAGCAGTACTTC.

This clonotype has a count of ten or more. The rearrangement links TRBV12-3 or TRBV12-4 to TRBJ1-5; D is perhaps TRBD1 (6 bases). Trimming cost V 5 bases and J 3 bases, with 11 bases left between them. CDR3 length: 14 amino acids. CDR3 coding DNA: TGTGCCAGCAGTCTCCGGGACACCAATCAGCCCCAGCATTTT. Encoded protein: CASSLRDTNQPQHF.

The rearrangement links TRBV27 to TRBJ2-7; 10 bases align to TRBD1. CDR1 is MNHEY, CDR2 SMNVEV, per germline (reference sequence). The CDR3 sequence is 15 residues long. Trimming took 7 bases from V and 2 from J; bases not matched to a gene: 8. The CDR3 sequence: CASKQEGTGAYEQYF. The CDR3 coding sequence is TGTGCCAGCAAACAAGAGGGGACAGGGGCCTACGAGCAGTACTTC.

The J gene is TRBJ2-5, the V gene TRBV25-1; 10 positions agree with TRBD2. V lost 2 bases to trimming and J lost 11 bases; unmatched junction nucleotides: 26. The CDR3 sequence is 20 residues long. Germline V gives CDR1 MGHDK, CDR2 SYGVNS. The CDR3 DNA sequence: TGTGCCAGCAGTGAAAGCCCAGCTAGCGGGGGACAGAGCTCCTACAATGAGCAGTACTTC. It is translated as CASSESPASGGQSSYNEQYF. Drawing the rest from reference TRBV25-1 and TRBJ2-5, the complete variable domain is EADIYQTPRYLVIGTGKKITLECSQTMGHDKMYWYQQDPGMELHLIHYSYGVNSTEKGDLSSESTVSRIRTEHFPLTLESARPSHTSQYLCASSESPASGGQSSYNEQYFGPGTRLLVL.

The chain is built from TRBV29-1 and TRBJ2-4, with 11 bases fitting TRBD1. Germline-derived CDR1 and CDR2 are SQVTM and ANQGSEA. The CDR3 totals 13 residues. The ends lost 4 bases at V and 6 bases at J; junction bases unmatched: 2. This CDR3 is CSVVGTGGNIQYF. CDR3 DNA: TGCAGCGTTGTGGGGACAGGGGGAAACATTCAGTACTTC.

The chain's CDR3 is CSAIEGTEIYGYTF. The CDR3 bases are TGCAGTGCCATCGAGGGGACAGAGATCTATGGCTACACCTTC. The genes are TRBV20-1 and TRBJ1-2; 7 bases map to TRBD1. Looked up from germline, CDR1 is DFQATT and CDR2 is SNEGSKA (reference sequence). CDR3 length: 14 amino acids. The ends lost 6 bases at V and 4 bases at J; junction bases unmatched: 11.

In its sample, this clonotype was seen many times. The chain carries TRBV12-3 or TRBV12-4 and TRBJ2-3; D remains unclear. There are 12 residues in the CDR3. With 7 bases removed from V and 5 bases from J, the gap between germline ends came to 10 bases. In DNA, the CDR3 is TGTGCCAGCACCTGGGGTCTAGATACGCAGTATTTT. Translated: CASTWGLDTQYF.